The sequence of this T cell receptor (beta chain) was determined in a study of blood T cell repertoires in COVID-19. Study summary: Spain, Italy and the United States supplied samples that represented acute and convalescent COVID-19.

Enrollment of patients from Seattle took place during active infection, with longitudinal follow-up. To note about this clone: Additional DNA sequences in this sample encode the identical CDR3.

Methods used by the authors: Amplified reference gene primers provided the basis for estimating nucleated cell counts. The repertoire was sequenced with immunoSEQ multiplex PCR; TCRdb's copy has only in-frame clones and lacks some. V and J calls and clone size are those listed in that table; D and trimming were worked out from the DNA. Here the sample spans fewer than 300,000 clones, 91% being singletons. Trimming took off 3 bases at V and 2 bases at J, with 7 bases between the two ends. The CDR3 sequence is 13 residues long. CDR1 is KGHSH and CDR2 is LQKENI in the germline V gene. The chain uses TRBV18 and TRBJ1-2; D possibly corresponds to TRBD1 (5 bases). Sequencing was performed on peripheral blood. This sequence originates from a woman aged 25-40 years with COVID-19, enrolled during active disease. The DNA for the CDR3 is TGTGCCAGCTCACCTGACAGAAACTATGGCTACACCTTC. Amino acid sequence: CASSPDRNYGYTF.